Sequencing of this TCR beta chain was carried out in a study of blood T cell repertoires in COVID-19. Sequencing was performed with immunoSEQ multiplex PCR; in TCRdb, only in-frame clones are kept and a portion is missing. Of roughly 130,000 clones in the sample, about 80% were seen once. The sequence derives from a middle-aged man with acute or convalescent COVID-19. Material: peripheral blood.

The CDR3 region has the DNA TGTGCCACTATGGGTACAGGGGATTTGAACACTGAAGCTTTCTTT. Translating gives CATMGTGDLNTEAFF. The chain has TRBV28 and TRBJ1-1; TRBD1 matches 7 bases. Germline V gene lookup returns CDR1 MDHEN and CDR2 SYDVKM. This CDR3 contains 15 residues. V shed 10 bases and J 0 bases; nucleotides not matched to a gene: 11. The whole variable domain, filled in from reference TRBV28 and TRBJ1-1, reads DVKVTQSSRYLVKRTGEKVFLECVQDMDHENMFWYRQDPGLGLRLIYFSYDVKMKEKGDIPEGYSVSREKKERFSLILESASTNQTSMYLCATMGTGDLNTEAFFGQGTRLTVV.